The source of this T cell receptor (beta chain) is a study of cytomegalovirus exposure and HLA in healthy donors. The PCR used 60 Vbeta and 13 Jbeta primers. Here immunoSEQ multiplex PCR was the method, and the copy in TCRdb shows in-frame clones only, minus some. The sample contains 140,000 or so clones, 78% of which appear only once. V trimming: 4 bases; J trimming: 6 bases; junction bases outside the gene matches: 5. Germline V gives CDR1 SGHTA, CDR2 FQGNSA. CDR3 length equals 14 residues. The chain couples TRBV7-2 to TRBJ2-1; 8 bases are a match to TRBD2. This receptor was identified in a female donor in good health and CMV-seronegative. Sequencing input: PBMCs. The CDR3 here is CASSSGLALNEQFF. Here the CDR3 DNA reads TGTGCCAGCAGCTCCGGACTAGCCCTCAATGAGCAGTTCTTC.